The clone carrying this T cell receptor (beta chain) was found once. What it binds is not known. The junction departs from the called germline gene at one end, perhaps through a read error. The entry originates in a study of cytotoxic CD8 clonotypes in ibrutinib-treated CLL. Study details: The study included 11 relapsed/refractory and fewer than 16 treatment-naive patients; about 18 had IGHV unmutated disease.

General study findings and limits: Public clonotypes were uncommon and contracted or stayed stable on treatment. Clonality grew at ibrutinib response; at progression, it decreased back toward baseline. At baseline, clonality was higher than in age-matched healthy donors and correlated with CD8+ counts.

Germline loops: CDR1 SEHNR, CDR2 FQNEAQ (reference sequence). The CDR3 is made up of 13 amino acids. The assay was immunoSEQ multiplex PCR, and TCRdb's table has in-frame clones only and misses some. The sample gives 110,000 to 150,000 clones, about three quarters of which show up once; around 4.9% is in the top ten. The chain uses TRBV7-9 and TRBJ2-7; unclear D gene. The TCR was taken from a human donor with chronic lymphocytic leukemia. The specimen was PBMCs, collected after 24 months of ibrutinib treatment. CDR3 residues: CASTLPGPYEQYF. The CDR3 DNA is TGTGCCAGCACCTTACCCGGCCCCTACGAGCAGTACTTC. Full variable domain (missing parts from reference TRBV7-9 and TRBJ2-7): DTGVSQNPRHKITKRGQNVTFRCDPISEHNRLYWYRQTLGQGPEFLTYFQNEAQLEKSRLLSDRFSAERPKGSFSTLEIQRTEQGDSAMYLCASTLPGPYEQYFGPGTRLTVT.